The 28 T cell receptor beta chains given below trace back to one sample, sequenced in a study of PD-1 blockade in classical Hodgkin lymphoma. Every one of the patients relapsed after autologous stem cell transplantation (brentuximab vedotin exposure was variable). The assay was immunoSEQ multiplex PCR, and TCRdb's table has in-frame clones only and misses some. This table holds just under 45,000 clones, roughly three quarters found once. Sequenced here: peripheral blood mononuclear cells (PBMCs), sampled before the second cycle of nivolumab. The receptors shown here come from a human donor with classical Hodgkin lymphoma.

The chain couples TRBV30 to TRBJ1-4; D is ambiguous. CDR3 length: 14 amino acids. Germline CDR1 reads GTSNPN; CDR2 reads SVGIG (reference sequence). Between the trimmed V and J ends, which lost 0 bases and 8 bases, there was a span of 13 bases. CDR3 protein: CAWSVPYLREKLFF. CDR3 sequence (DNA): TGTGCCTGGAGTGTACCCTACCTCCGGGAAAAACTGTTTTTT.

The rearrangement links TRBV9 to TRBJ2-2; TRBD1 matches at 7 bases. The germline V gene has CDR1 SGDLS and CDR2 YYNGEE. Germline trimming cut 2 bases from V and 7 bases from J; bases unmatched to any gene: 5. The CDR3 consists of 14 residues. The CDR3 sequence is CASSVSPGGGELFF. The CDR3 bases are TGTGCCAGCAGCGTCAGCCCAGGGGGCGGGGAGCTGTTTTTT.

The chain couples TRBV10-3 to TRBJ2-3; D not resolved. V lost 11 bases to trimming and J lost 5 bases, with 32 bases between them. Germline V gene data show CDR1 as ENHRY and CDR2 as SYGVKD. This CDR3 comprises 18 residues. Written as DNA, the CDR3 is TGTGCCCCTCCATCGGTCTCGTTTTCGGCCGAGTTTAAAGATACGCAGTATTTT. Translation: CAPPSVSFSAEFKDTQYF.

The genes are TRBV7-9 and TRBJ1-5; perhaps TRBD1 as D (5 bases). Germline V lookup: CDR1 SEHNR, CDR2 FQNEAQ (reference sequence). Trimming removed 5 bases at V and 3 bases at J, with 14 bases between. The CDR3 totals 15 residues. CDR3 amino acids: CASSLQGTHNQPQHF. The CDR3 DNA sequence: TGTGCCAGCAGCCTTCAAGGGACCCACAATCAGCCCCAGCATTTT.

This clone rates as medium-sized. The chain joins TRBV4-2 to TRBJ1-3; D is unclear. This CDR3 has 16 amino acids. CDR1 LGHNA and CDR2 YNFKEQ come from the germline V gene. The ends were cut back, 0 bases at V and 1 base at J, with 10 bases in the middle. CDR3 nucleotides: TGTGCCAGCAGCCAAGATCACACGGGGTCTGGAAACACCATATATTTT. Protein product: CASSQDHTGSGNTIYF.

The J gene is TRBJ1-1, the V gene TRBV6-6; the D is unclear. This CDR3 has 14 residues. The germline V gene has CDR1 MNHNY and CDR2 SVGAGI (reference sequence). Deletions cut 10 bases from V and 1 base from J, with 16 bases between. Here the CDR3 reads CAISPRDPNTEAFF. For the CDR3, the DNA is TGTGCCATTTCACCGCGGGATCCGAACACTGAAGCTTTCTTT.

The chain recombines TRBV4-3 with TRBJ2-7; tentatively, D is TRBD1 (6 bases). V was cut by 1 base and J by 3 bases, with 13 bases left in between. CDR1 is LGHNA, CDR2 YSLEER, per germline. There are 15 residues in the CDR3. The CDR3 loop is CASSQVAGALYEQYF. CDR3 DNA: TGCGCCAGCAGCCAAGTAGCAGGGGCCCTCTACGAGCAGTACTTC.

This clone has only one observation. V gene TRBV28 combines with J gene TRBJ1-5, with D uncertain. Trimming took off 6 bases at V and 4 bases at J, with 7 bases between the two ends. Germline CDR1 is MDHEN and CDR2 is SYDVKM. This CDR3 contains 12 residues. The CDR3 region has the DNA TGTGCCAGCAGGGCCTGGAATCAGCCCCAGCATTTT. Translated: CASRAWNQPQHF.

J is TRBJ2-6 and V is TRBV30; tentatively, D is TRBD2 (7 bases). Germline-derived CDR1 and CDR2 are GTSNPN and SVGIG (reference sequence). The CDR3 runs to 16 residues. V lost 5 bases and J 0 bases, leaving 14 bases between the germline ends. The CDR3 reads CAWEGGSPSGANVLTF. The CDR3 nucleotides read TGTGCCTGGGAGGGGGGGTCCCCCTCTGGGGCCAACGTCCTGACTTTC.

The V gene is TRBV5-6, the J gene TRBJ2-7; no clear D gene. Germline CDR1 is SGHDT and CDR2 is YYEEEE. This CDR3 comprises 13 residues. Trimming left V 0 bases short and J 2 bases short, with 6 bases between. CDR3 sequence: CASSLGFAYEQYF. The CDR3 nucleotides are TGTGCCAGCAGCTTGGGATTTGCCTACGAGCAGTACTTC. Based on the CDR3 plus reference TRBV5-6 and TRBJ2-7, the full variable domain is DAGVTQSPTHLIKTRGQQVTLRCSPKSGHDTVSWYQQALGQGPQFIFQYYEEEERQRGNFPDRFSGHQFPNYSSELNVNALLLGDSALYLCASSLGFAYEQYFGPGTRLTVT.

The rearrangement links TRBV27 to TRBJ2-2; 9 bases are a match to TRBD2. This CDR3 has 16 residues. CDR1 and CDR2 from the germline V gene are MNHEY and SMNVEV (reference sequence). The trim removed 6 bases at V and 1 base at J, leaving 6 bases unmatched. The CDR3 bases are TGTGCCAGCAGCCTACTAGCGGGTATGAACACCGGGGAGCTGTTTTTT. Its translation: CASSLLAGMNTGELFF.

The chain uses TRBV11-1 and TRBJ1-2; 9 bases are a match to TRBD1. This CDR3 has 15 amino acids. CDR1 and CDR2 (germline): SGHAT, FQDESV (reference sequence). V lost 5 bases to trimming and J lost 4 bases; unmatched junction nucleotides: 8. The CDR3 loop is CASSPTTGGTYGYTF. The DNA of the CDR3 is TGTGCCAGCAGCCCGACGACAGGGGGGACCTATGGCTACACCTTC.

This clone was seen more than once but under ten times. The chain uses TRBV4-2 and TRBJ2-7, with D possibly being TRBD1 or TRBD2 (5 bases each). Germline-derived CDR1 and CDR2 are LGHNA and YNFKEQ. The CDR3 contains 14 residues. V lost 4 bases and J lost 2, with 12 bases in between. The CDR3 DNA reads TGTGCCAGCAGCCTAGGGGACGGTACCTACGAGCAGTACTTC. Its protein is CASSLGDGTYEQYF.

The genes are TRBV6-6 and TRBJ1-4, with no clear D. V dropped 3 bases and J dropped 7 bases, with 9 bases sitting between them. This CDR3 has 13 amino acids. Germline lookup yields CDR1 MNHNY and CDR2 SVGAGI (reference sequence). The CDR3 protein is CASSYGEGEKLFF. The CDR3 DNA reads as TGTGCCAGCAGTTATGGGGAAGGTGAAAAACTGTTTTTT.

V is TRBV6-1 and J is TRBJ2-7; 7 bases line up with TRBD1. CDR1 and CDR2 from the germline V gene are MNHNS and SASEGT. The V and J ends lost 5 bases and 3 bases, in that order; junction bases with no gene match: 7. The CDR3 covers 14 residues. CDR3 residues: CASSPGTALYEQYF. The CDR3 region has the DNA TGTGCCAGCAGTCCGGGGACAGCCCTCTACGAGCAGTACTTC.

The chain joins TRBV10-3 to TRBJ1-6; 8 bases align to TRBD1. This CDR3 has 17 amino acids. Germline V gene data show CDR1 as ENHRY and CDR2 as SYGVKD. Unmatched junction bases numbered 2, after V lost 0 bases and J lost 1 base. The CDR3 sequence: CAISESQGGSYNSPLHF. The CDR3 bases are TGTGCCATCAGTGAGTCACAGGGGGGATCCTATAATTCACCCCTCCACTTT.

A note on this clone: Compared with germline, one end of the junction differs, possibly owing to a read error. The rearrangement links TRBV7-9 to TRBJ2-3, with a tentative D call TRBD1 (6 bases). CDR3 size: 9 residues. Germline V gene lookup returns CDR1 SEHNR and CDR2 FQNEAQ (reference sequence). The CDR3 spells CASSPLDRF. The CDR3 DNA reads as TGTGCCAGCAGCCCTTTAGACAGGTTT.

By share, this clone counts as medium-sized. This sequence joins TRBV6-6 and TRBJ2-7; D gene uncertain. CDR1 is MNHNY and CDR2 is SVGAGI in the germline V gene (reference sequence). The CDR3 length is 12 residues. Deletions cut 2 bases from V and 3 bases from J, with 5 bases between. The chain's CDR3 is CASSYGIYEQYF. The CDR3 DNA follows: TGTGCCAGCAGTTACGGGATCTACGAGCAGTACTTC.

The chain is built from TRBV6-6 and TRBJ1-2; 9 positions agree with TRBD1. Germline trimming cut 6 bases from V and 7 bases from J; bases unmatched to any gene: 9. The CDR3 spans 14 residues. Germline-derived CDR1 and CDR2 are MNHNY and SVGAGI (reference sequence). The CDR3 DNA sequence: TGTGCCAGCAGGACCATGGACAGGGGAGGTGGCTACACCTTC. Its protein is CASRTMDRGGGYTF.

The chain has TRBV5-1 and TRBJ2-7; D may be TRBD1 or TRBD2 (6 bases each). Germline V gives CDR1 SGHRS, CDR2 YFSETQ. V dropped 7 bases and J dropped 2 bases, with 28 bases sitting between them. The CDR3 totals 18 residues. The chain's CDR3 is CASSLWASGQGRTYEQYF. The CDR3 nucleotides read TGCGCCAGCTCTCTCTGGGCCTCCGGGCAGGGGAGGACCTACGAGCAGTACTTC.

The J gene is TRBJ2-5, the V gene TRBV27; 7 bases line up with TRBD2. The DNA end is more similar to TRBJ2-7, so the J call may be wrong. The V gene's germline CDR1 is MNHEY and CDR2 SMNVEV (reference sequence). This CDR3 comprises 14 residues. For the CDR3, the DNA is TGTGCCAGCAGCCTCCTTGCGGGAGTCTACGAGCAGTACTTC. Its protein product is CASSLLAGVYEQYF.

This chain's CDR3 is CASSLGGGRELFF. The CDR3 DNA reads TGTGCCAGCAGCCTCGGGGGAGGTAGGGAGCTGTTTTTT. V is TRBV13 and J is TRBJ2-2; perhaps TRBD2 as D (6 bases). The germline CDR1 and CDR2 sequences are PRHDT and FYEKMQ (reference sequence). The CDR3 spans 13 residues. V was trimmed by 5 bases and J by 9 bases, leaving 13 bases between them.

This clone was counted between two and nine times. The gene calls are TRBV28 and TRBJ2-7, with D possibly TRBD1 on 6 matching bases. CDR1 MDHEN and CDR2 SYDVKM come from the germline V gene. The CDR3 has 13 residues. The V gene lost 3 bases and the J gene lost 2 bases, with 8 bases spanning the gap. CDR3 in DNA: TGTGCCAGCAGTTTGGACAGTACCTACGAGCAGTACTTC. Amino acid sequence: CASSLDSTYEQYF. Based on the CDR3 plus reference TRBV28 and TRBJ2-7, the full variable domain is DVKVTQSSRYLVKRTGEKVFLECVQDMDHENMFWYRQDPGLGLRLIYFSYDVKMKEKGDIPEGYSVSREKKERFSLILESASTNQTSMYLCASSLDSTYEQYFGPGTRLTVT.

CDR3 DNA: TGTGCCAGCAGAAAGGGACAGACTAACTATGGCTACACCTTC. Protein sequence: CASRKGQTNYGYTF. The chain employs TRBV11-2 and TRBJ1-2; 7 bases match TRBD1. V was pared by 6 bases and J by 0 bases, with 4 bases of the junction left unmatched. This CDR3 comprises 14 residues. CDR1 and CDR2 from the germline V gene are SGHAT and FQNNGV.

This clone has more than one count but fewer than ten. This chain connects TRBV7-2 to TRBJ2-6; D may be TRBD1 or TRBD2 (5 bases each). Trimming left V 5 bases short and J 2 bases short, with 13 bases between. The CDR3 loop spans 16 amino acids. CDR1 SGHTA and CDR2 FQGNSA come from the germline V gene. CDR3 nucleotide sequence: TGTGCCAGCAGCCCCTCGGGGCGGACTGGGGCCAACGTCCTGACTTTC. It yields the protein CASSPSGRTGANVLTF.

This chain uses TRBV14 with TRBJ1-2; D is uncertain. The CDR3 is 15 residues long. The V end lost 4 bases, the J end lost 2 bases, and 14 bases lay between the germline ends. From germline, CDR1 is SGHDN and CDR2 FVKESK. The CDR3 DNA reads TGTGCCAGCAGCCTCAAGGGAACTCTGAACTATGGCTACACCTTC. It specifies CASSLKGTLNYGYTF.

The chain links TRBV15 to TRBJ2-2; D not certain. Trimming cost V 0 bases and J 1 base, with 3 bases left between them. The CDR3 sequence is 14 residues long. The V gene's germline CDR1 is LNHNV and CDR2 YYDKDF (reference sequence). The CDR3 region is CATSRDWNTGELFF. CDR3 sequence (DNA): TGTGCCACCAGCAGAGATTGGAACACCGGGGAGCTGTTTTTT.

This clone was detected once. The V gene is TRBV29-1, the J gene TRBJ1-2; TRBD1 aligns across 8 bases. V shed 5 bases and J 8 bases; nucleotides not matched to a gene: 10. Germline V gene lookup returns CDR1 SQVTM and CDR2 ANQGSEA. This CDR3 has 13 amino acids. The CDR3 loop is CSVSADREKGYTF. In DNA, the CDR3 is TGCAGCGTTTCAGCGGACAGGGAAAAGGGCTACACCTTC.